This is a list of T cell receptor beta chains from one sample in a study of a mutant IDH1 vaccine in newly diagnosed glioma. The data were produced by immunoSEQ multiplex PCR, yet TCRdb's version contains in-frame clones alone and is incomplete. The sample shows around 52,000 clones, roughly 73% of them seen only once. No antigen has been assigned to these receptors. Sequencing was performed on PBMCs, taken from a glioma patient whose treatment included an IDH1 peptide vaccine. The origin of the receptors is a woman between 40 and 50 years old with glioma. Both conserved end residues are part of each CDR3. Fields, in order: clone size, D gene, V gene, J gene, CDR3 protein, CDR3 DNA. D genes are given only for firm matches. Some rows have no size entry. The others give once, few or many, or a class for an expanded clone.

>-|-|TRBV7-2|TRBJ2-4
CASSRYREDIQYF
TGTGCCAGCAGCCGGTACAGGGAGGACATTCAGTACTTC
>-|TRBD2|TRBV4-2|TRBJ2-3
CASAGGPTDTQYF
TGTGCCAGCGCGGGGGGGCCTACAGATACGCAGTATTTT
>-|TRBD2|TRBV2|TRBJ2-1
CASSESGGQSNEQFF
TGTGCCAGCAGTGAGAGCGGGGGGCAGAGCAATGAGCAGTTCTTC
>once|-|TRBV9|TRBJ1-6
CASSVAKGPLHF
TGTGCCAGCAGCGTAGCTAAGGGGCCCCTCCACTTT
>-|-|TRBV5-6|TRBJ2-5
CASSLGLGFQETQYF
TGTGCCAGCAGCTTGGGGCTGGGGTTCCAAGAGACCCAGTACTTC
>few|TRBD1|TRBV19|TRBJ1-1
CASSKRQGGTEAFF
TGTGCCAGTAGTAAAAGACAGGGAGGGACTGAAGCTTTCTTT
>-|-|TRBV6-5|TRBJ1-1
CASGNPVGTEAFF
TGTGCCAGCGGAAACCCGGTGGGCACTGAAGCTTTCTTT
>-|TRBD1|TRBV6-1|TRBJ2-2
CASSGGQGDTGELFF
TGTGCCAGCAGTGGGGGACAGGGCGACACCGGGGAGCTGTTTTTT
>-|-|TRBV2|TRBJ2-7
CASSGSGYEQYF
TGTGCCAGCAGTGGGTCGGGTTACGAGCAGTACTTC
>-|-|TRBV27|TRBJ1-6
CASTGDGLSPLHF
TGTGCCAGCACCGGGGACGGCCTTTCACCCCTCCACTTT
>-|-|TRBV7-9|TRBJ1-1
CASPEAFF
TGTGCCAGCCCTGAAGCTTTCTTT